Here is one TCR beta chain with its context. The sample comes from a study of blood T cells in healthy people across ages. Primers used in a second PCR of about 7 to 12 cycles were a sample-barcoded 5' primer and a J-beta primer mix. TCRdb re-analysed the 5' RACE reads in MiXCR, keeping a single row per CDR3 protein. The table has about 830,000 distinct CDR3 sequences, 58% seen once; the top ten hold roughly 22%. Sequenced material: blood. The receptor's source is a man aged 25-45 years in good health.

CDR3 nucleotides: TGTGCCAGCAAAGTCGATATGGGGCATGAGCAGTTCTTC. It yields the protein CASKVDMGHEQFF. The rearrangement joins TRBV2 to TRBJ2-1, with a possible D match to TRBD1 (5 bases). This CDR3 spans 13 amino acids. V lost 7 bases to trimming and J lost 8 bases, with 15 bases between them. CDR1 and CDR2 from the germline V gene are SNHLY and FYNNEI. The complete variable domain, with remaining parts taken from reference TRBV2 and TRBJ2-1, reads EPEVTQTPSHQVTQMGQEVILRCVPISNHLYFYWYRQILGQKVEFLVSFYNNEISEKSEIFDDQFSVERPDGSNFTLKIRSTKLEDSAMYFCASKVDMGHEQFFGPGTRLTVL.